Listed below are T cell receptor beta chains from one sample, sequenced in a study of technical replicates of blood from a handful of donors. The table came from immunoSEQ multiplex PCR; TCRdb's copy has only in-frame clones and leaves some out. The repertoire holds 10,000 to 12,000 clones, with roughly 94% as singletons. Sequencing was performed on PBMCs. The receptors shown here come from a human donor in good health. The CDR3 runs from the conserved cysteine through the conserved F or W. A D gene is named only where the DNA matches it firmly.

CDR3nt,CDR3aa,j_gene,d_gene,v_gene
TGTGCCAGCAGCGTAGGACTTGAGACCTACAATGAGCAGTTCTTC,CASSVGLETYNEQFF,TRBJ2-1,NA,TRBV9
TGTGCCAGCAGTAGGGACTACCACAATGAGCAGTTCTTC,CASSRDYHNEQFF,TRBJ2-1,TRBD2,TRBV2
TGTGCCAGCAGCACAGGGAGGGGCACTGAAGCTTTCTTT,CASSTGRGTEAFF,TRBJ1-1,NA,TRBV27
TGTGCCACCCGGGAGGGCCCCGTGCACTATGGCTACACCTTC,CATREGPVHYGYTF,TRBJ1-2,NA,TRBV15
TGTGCCAGCTCACCTCGGACAGACCTTAGCAATCAGCCCCAGCATTTT,CASSPRTDLSNQPQHF,TRBJ1-5,NA,TRBV18
TGTGCCAGCACCGGAGCCGGGACAGGGAACTACAATGAGCAGTTCTTC,CASTGAGTGNYNEQFF,TRBJ2-1,TRBD1,TRBV6-6
TGTGCCAGCAGGAAAGTCCGCCCGGGTCTCTCCGAGCAGTACTTC,CASRKVRPGLSEQYF,TRBJ2-7,NA,TRBV5-8
TGTGCTAGTGAGCCAGACAGCAACACTGAAGCTTTCTTT,CASEPDSNTEAFF,TRBJ1-1,NA,TRBV12-5
TGCGCCAGCAGCCTCGGACAGGGGGACGAAAAACTGTTTTTT,CASSLGQGDEKLFF,TRBJ1-4,TRBD1,TRBV5-1
TGTGCCAGCAGTACCGGACTAGCGGGAGACTACGAGCAGTACTTC,CASSTGLAGDYEQYF,TRBJ2-7,TRBD2,TRBV6-6
TGTGCTAGTGGTTCTGAGGGAAACACCATATATTTT,CASGSEGNTIYF,TRBJ1-3,NA,TRBV12-5
TGTGCCAGCAGCTTAGAGGGGGGAGGGCCGGTAGAGACCCAGTACTTC,CASSLEGGGPVETQYF,TRBJ2-5,NA,TRBV7-9
TGTGCCATCAGTGACTGGGTAGCGGGGCTATACAATGAGCAGTTCTTC,CAISDWVAGLYNEQFF,TRBJ2-1,TRBD2,TRBV10-3
TGTGCCAGCAGCCAGAAGGGACAGGGGGGAACGGCCGCCTACAATGAGCAGTTCTTC,CASSQKGQGGTAAYNEQFF,TRBJ2-1,TRBD1,TRBV7-6
TGCAGCGTTCCACGTGGGGATTGGGTAGCGGGTTACAATGAGCAGTTCTTC,CSVPRGDWVAGYNEQFF,TRBJ2-1,TRBD2,TRBV29-1
TGTGCCATCAGGGGACAGGGTGACAACATTCAGTACTTC,CAIRGQGDNIQYF,TRBJ2-4,TRBD1,TRBV10-3